What follows describes a single T cell receptor (beta chain). These data come from a study of T cell repertoires in ileal Crohn's disease. Background on the study: Median disease duration was about 8.5 years; 30% to 35% smoked at surgery.

CDR1 SGHTA and CDR2 FQGTGA come from the germline V gene. Trimming shortened V by 1 base and J by 5 bases, and 8 bases separated the two germline ends. The CDR3 length is 13 residues. Per sample, roughly 500 nanograms of biopsy DNA were TCRB immunosequenced. Sequenced by immunoSEQ multiplex PCR; TCRdb stores in-frame clones only, minus some. Among approximately 8,800 clones listed, about 96% were seen once. Sequences were obtained from ileal tissue. The sequence came from an adult with Crohn's disease. The rearrangement joins TRBV7-3 to TRBJ1-1, with D possibly TRBD1 on 6 matching bases. CDR3 bases: TGTGCCAGCAGCTTAATGAGGGGGACTGAAGCTTTCTTT. It encodes CASSLMRGTEAFF.